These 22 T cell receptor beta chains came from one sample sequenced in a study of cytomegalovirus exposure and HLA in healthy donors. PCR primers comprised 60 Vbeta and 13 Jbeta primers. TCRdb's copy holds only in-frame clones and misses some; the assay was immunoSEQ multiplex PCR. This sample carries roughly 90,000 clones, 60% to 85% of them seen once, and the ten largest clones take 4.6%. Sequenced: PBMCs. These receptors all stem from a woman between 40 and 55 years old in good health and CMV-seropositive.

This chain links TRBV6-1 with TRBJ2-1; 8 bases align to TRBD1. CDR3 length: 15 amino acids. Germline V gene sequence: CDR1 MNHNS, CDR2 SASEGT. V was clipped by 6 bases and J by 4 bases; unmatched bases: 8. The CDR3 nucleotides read TGTGCCAGCAGAAAACAGGGGGATCTTTACAATGAGCAGTTCTTC. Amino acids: CASRKQGDLYNEQFF.

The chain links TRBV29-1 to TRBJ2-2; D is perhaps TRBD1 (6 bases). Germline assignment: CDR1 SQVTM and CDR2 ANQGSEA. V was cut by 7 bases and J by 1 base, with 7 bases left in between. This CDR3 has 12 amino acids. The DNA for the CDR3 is TGCAGCGCGGGACAGAACACCGGGGAGCTGTTTTTT. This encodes CSAGQNTGELFF.

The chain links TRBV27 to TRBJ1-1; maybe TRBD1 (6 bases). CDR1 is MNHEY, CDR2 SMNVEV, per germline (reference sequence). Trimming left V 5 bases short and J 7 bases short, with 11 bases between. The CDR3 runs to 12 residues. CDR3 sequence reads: CASSAQGNEAFF. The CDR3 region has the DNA TGTGCCAGCAGTGCGCAGGGGAATGAAGCTTTCTTT.

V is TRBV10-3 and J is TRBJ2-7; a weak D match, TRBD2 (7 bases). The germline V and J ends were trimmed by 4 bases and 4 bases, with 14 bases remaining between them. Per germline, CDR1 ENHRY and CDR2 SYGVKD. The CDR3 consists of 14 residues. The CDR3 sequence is CAISAEGGIYEQYF. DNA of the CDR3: TGTGCCATCAGTGCTGAGGGGGGGATTTACGAGCAGTACTTC.

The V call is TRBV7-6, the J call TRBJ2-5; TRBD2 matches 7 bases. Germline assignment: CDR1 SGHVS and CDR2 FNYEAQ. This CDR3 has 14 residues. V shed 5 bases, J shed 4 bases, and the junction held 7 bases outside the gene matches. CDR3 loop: CASSPSGGVETQYF. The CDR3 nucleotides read TGTGCCAGCAGCCCGTCGGGGGGTGTAGAGACCCAGTACTTC.

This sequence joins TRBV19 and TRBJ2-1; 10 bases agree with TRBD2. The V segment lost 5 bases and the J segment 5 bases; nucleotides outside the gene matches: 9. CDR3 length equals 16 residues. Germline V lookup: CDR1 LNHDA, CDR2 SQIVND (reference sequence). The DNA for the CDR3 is TGTGCCAGTAGTCCCCGGACTAGCGGACCTAACAATGAGCAGTTCTTC. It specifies CASSPRTSGPNNEQFF.

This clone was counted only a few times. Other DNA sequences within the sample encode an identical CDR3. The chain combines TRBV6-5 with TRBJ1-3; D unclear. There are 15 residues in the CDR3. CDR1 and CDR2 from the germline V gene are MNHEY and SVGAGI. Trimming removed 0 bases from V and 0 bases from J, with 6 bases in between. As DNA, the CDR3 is TGTGCCAGCAGTTACTCGCGGAGCTCTGGAAACACCATATATTTT. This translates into CASSYSRSSGNTIYF.

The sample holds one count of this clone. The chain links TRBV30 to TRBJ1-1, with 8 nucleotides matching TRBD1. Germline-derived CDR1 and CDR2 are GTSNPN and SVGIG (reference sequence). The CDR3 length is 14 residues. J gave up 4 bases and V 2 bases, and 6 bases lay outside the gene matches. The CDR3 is CAWSQPTGGTEAFF. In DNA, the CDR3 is TGTGCCTGGAGTCAACCCACAGGGGGCACTGAAGCTTTCTTT.

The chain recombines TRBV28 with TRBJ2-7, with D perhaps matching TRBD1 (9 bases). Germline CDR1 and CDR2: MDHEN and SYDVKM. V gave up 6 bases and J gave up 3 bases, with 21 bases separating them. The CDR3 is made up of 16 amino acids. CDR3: CASSRGGTGGVYEQYF. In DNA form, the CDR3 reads TGTGCCAGCAGCCGGGGGGGAACAGGGGGCGTCTACGAGCAGTACTTC.

CDR3 protein: CASSSTLTSGRALDEQFF. The DNA for the CDR3 is TGTGCCAGCAGCTCCACCCTGACTAGCGGGAGAGCTCTAGATGAGCAGTTCTTC. This rearrangement joins TRBV7-9 to TRBJ2-1; 12 nucleotides match TRBD2. The trim removed 4 bases at V and 8 bases at J, leaving 15 bases unmatched. The CDR3 spans 18 residues. Germline values: CDR1 SEHNR, CDR2 FQNEAQ (reference sequence).

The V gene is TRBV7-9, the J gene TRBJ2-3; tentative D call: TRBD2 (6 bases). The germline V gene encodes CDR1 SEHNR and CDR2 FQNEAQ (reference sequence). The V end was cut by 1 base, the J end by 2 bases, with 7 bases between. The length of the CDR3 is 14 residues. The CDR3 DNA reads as TGTGCCAGCAGCTTAGGCGGGAACACAGATACGCAGTATTTT. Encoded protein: CASSLGGNTDTQYF.

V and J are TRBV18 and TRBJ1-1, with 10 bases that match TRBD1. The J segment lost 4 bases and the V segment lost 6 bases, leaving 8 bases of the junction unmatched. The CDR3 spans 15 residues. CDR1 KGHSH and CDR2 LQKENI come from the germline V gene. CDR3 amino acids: CASSPGQGTTTEAFF. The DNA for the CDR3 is TGTGCCAGCTCCCCGGGACAGGGGACGACCACTGAAGCTTTCTTT. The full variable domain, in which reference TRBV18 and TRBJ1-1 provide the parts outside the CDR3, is NAGVMQNPRHLVRRRGQEARLRCSPMKGHSHVYWYRQLPEEGLKFMVYLQKENIIDESGMPKERFSAEFPKEGPSILRIQQVVRGDSAAYFCASSPGQGTTTEAFFGQGTRLTVV.

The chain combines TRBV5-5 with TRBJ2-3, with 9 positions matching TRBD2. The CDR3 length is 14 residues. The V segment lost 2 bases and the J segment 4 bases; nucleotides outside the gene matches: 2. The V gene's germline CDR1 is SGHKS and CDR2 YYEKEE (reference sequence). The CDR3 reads CASSFSGSPDTQYF. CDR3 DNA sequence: TGTGCCAGCAGCTTTAGCGGGAGCCCAGATACGCAGTATTTT. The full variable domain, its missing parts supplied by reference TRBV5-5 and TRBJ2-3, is DAGVTQSPTHLIKTRGQQVTLRCSPISGHKSVSWYQQVLGQGPQFIFQYYEKEERGRGNFPDRFSARQFPNYSSELNVNALLLGDSALYLCASSFSGSPDTQYFGPGTRLTVL.

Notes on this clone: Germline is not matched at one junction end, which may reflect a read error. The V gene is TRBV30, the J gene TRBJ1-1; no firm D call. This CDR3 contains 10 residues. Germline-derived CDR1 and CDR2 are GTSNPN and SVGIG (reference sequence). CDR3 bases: TGCACTCTTTCTTACACTGAAGCTTTCTTT. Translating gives CTLSYTEAFF.

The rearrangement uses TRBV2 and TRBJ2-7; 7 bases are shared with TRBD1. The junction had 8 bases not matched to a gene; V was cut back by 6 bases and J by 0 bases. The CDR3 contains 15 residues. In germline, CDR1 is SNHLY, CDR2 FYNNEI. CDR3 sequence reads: CASSGRTGDSYEQYF. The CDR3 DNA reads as TGTGCCAGCAGCGGAAGGACAGGTGACTCCTACGAGCAGTACTTC.

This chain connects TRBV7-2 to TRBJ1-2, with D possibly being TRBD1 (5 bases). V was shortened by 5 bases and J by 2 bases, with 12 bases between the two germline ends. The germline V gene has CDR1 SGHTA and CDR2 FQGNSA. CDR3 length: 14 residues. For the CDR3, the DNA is TGTGCCAGCAGCCCGGGGAGGGGAAACTATGGCTACACCTTC. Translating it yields CASSPGRGNYGYTF.

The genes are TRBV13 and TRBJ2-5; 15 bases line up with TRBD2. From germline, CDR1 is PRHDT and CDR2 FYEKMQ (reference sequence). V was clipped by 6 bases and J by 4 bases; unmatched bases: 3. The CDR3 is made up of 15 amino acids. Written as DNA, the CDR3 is TGTGCCAGCAGTTCGGGACTAGCGGGAGGAGAGACCCAGTACTTC. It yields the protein CASSSGLAGGETQYF. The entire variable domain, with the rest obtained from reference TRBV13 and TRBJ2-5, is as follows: AAGVIQSPRHLIKEKRETATLKCYPIPRHDTVYWYQQGPGQDPQFLISFYEKMQSDKGSIPDRFSAQQFSDYHSELNMSSLELGDSALYFCASSSGLAGGETQYFGPGTRLLVL.

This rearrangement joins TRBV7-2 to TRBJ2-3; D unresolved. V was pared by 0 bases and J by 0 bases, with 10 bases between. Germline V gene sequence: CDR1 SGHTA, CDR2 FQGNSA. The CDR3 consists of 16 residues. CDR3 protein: CASSLAGSTSTDTQYF. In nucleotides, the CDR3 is TGTGCCAGCAGCTTAGCCGGGTCGACTAGCACAGATACGCAGTATTTT.

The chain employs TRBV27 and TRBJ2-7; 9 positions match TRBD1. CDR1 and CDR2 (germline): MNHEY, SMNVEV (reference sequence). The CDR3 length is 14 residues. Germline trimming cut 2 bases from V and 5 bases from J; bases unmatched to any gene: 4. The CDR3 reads CASSLGGQGHEQYF. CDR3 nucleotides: TGTGCCAGCAGTTTAGGGGGACAGGGCCACGAGCAGTACTTC.

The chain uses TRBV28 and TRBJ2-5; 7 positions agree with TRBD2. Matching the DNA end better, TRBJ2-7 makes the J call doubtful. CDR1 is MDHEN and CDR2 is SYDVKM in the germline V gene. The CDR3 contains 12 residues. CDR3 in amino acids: CASGLAVGEQYF. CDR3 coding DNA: TGTGCCAGCGGGCTAGCGGTTGGCGAGCAGTACTTC.

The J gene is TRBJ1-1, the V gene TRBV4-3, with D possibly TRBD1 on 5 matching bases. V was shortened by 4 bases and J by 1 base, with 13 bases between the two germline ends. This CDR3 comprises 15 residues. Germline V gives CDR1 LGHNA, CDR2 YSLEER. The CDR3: CASSRGGVGNTEAFF. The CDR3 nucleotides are TGCGCCAGCAGCCGGGGAGGGGTCGGGAACACTGAAGCTTTCTTT.

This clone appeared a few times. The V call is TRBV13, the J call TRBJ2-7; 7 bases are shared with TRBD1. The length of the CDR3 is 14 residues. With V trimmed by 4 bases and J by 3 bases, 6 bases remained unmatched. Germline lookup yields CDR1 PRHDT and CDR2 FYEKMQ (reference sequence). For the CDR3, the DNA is TGTGCCAGCAGCTCGTGGGACAGAAGCTACGAGCAGTACTTC. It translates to CASSSWDRSYEQYF. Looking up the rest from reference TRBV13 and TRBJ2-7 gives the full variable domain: AAGVIQSPRHLIKEKRETATLKCYPIPRHDTVYWYQQGPGQDPQFLISFYEKMQSDKGSIPDRFSAQQFSDYHSELNMSSLELGDSALYFCASSSWDRSYEQYFGPGTRLTVT.